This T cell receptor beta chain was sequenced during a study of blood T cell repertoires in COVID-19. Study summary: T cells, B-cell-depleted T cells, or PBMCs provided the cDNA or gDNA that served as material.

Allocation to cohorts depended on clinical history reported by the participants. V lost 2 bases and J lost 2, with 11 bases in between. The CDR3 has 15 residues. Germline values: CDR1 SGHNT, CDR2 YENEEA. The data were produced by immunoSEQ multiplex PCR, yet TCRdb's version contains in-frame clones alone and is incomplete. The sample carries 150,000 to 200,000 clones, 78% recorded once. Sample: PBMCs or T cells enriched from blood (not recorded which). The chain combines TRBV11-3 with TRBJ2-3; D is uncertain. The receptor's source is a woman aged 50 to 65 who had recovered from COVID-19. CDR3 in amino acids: CASSLTATPTDTQYF. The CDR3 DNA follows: TGTGCCAGCAGCTTAACTGCTACCCCCACAGATACGCAGTATTTT.